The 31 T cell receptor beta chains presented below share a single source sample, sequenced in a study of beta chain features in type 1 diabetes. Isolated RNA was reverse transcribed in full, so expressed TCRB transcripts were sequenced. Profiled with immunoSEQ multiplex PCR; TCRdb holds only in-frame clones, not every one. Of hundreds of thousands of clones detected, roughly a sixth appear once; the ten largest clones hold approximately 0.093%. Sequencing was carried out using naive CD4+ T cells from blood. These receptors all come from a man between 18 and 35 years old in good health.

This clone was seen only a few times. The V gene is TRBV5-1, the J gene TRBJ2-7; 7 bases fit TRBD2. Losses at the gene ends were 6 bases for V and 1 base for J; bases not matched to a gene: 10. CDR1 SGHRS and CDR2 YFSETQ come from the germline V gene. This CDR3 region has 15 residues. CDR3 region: CASTQRASGSYEQYF. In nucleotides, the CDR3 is TGCGCCAGCACTCAGAGGGCTAGCGGATCCTACGAGCAGTACTTC.

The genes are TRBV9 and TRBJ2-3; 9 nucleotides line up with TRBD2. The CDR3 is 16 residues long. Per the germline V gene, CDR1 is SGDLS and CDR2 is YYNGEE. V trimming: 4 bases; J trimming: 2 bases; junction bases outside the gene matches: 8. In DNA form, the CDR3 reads TGTGCCAGCAGCTCTATAGCGGGAGCCCCCACAGATACGCAGTATTTT. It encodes CASSSIAGAPTDTQYF.

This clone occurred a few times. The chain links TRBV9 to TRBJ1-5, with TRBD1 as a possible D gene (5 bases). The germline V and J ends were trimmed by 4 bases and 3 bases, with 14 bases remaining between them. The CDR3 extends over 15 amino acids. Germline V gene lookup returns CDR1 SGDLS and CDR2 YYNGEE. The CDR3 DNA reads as TGTGCCAGCAGCTCCGGGACGCGGGTCAATCAGCCCCAGCATTTT. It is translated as CASSSGTRVNQPQHF.

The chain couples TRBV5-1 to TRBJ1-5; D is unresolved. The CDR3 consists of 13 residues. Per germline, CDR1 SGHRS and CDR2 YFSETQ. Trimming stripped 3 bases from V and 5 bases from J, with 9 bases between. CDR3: CASSWGKDQPQHF. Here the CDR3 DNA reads TGCGCCAGCAGCTGGGGTAAGGATCAGCCCCAGCATTTT.

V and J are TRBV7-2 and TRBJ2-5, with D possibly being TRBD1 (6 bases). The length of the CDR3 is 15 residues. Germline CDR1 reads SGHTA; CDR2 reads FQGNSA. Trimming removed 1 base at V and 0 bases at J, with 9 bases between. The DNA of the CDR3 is TGTGCCAGCAGCTTAGGAGGGACACACCAAGAGACCCAGTACTTC. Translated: CASSLGGTHQETQYF.

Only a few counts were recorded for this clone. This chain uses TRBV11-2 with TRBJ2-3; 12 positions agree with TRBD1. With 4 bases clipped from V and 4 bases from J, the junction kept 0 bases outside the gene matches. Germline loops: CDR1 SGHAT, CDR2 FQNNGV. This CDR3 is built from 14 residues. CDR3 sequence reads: CASSWDRGPDTQYF. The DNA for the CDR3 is TGTGCCAGCAGCTGGGACAGGGGGCCAGATACGCAGTATTTT.

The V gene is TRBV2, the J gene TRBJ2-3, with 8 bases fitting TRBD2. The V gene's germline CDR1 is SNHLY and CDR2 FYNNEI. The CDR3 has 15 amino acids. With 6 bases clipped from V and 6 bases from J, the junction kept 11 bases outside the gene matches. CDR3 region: CASRDSGALRDTQYF. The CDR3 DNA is TGTGCCAGCAGGGATAGCGGGGCCCTGAGGGATACGCAGTATTTT.

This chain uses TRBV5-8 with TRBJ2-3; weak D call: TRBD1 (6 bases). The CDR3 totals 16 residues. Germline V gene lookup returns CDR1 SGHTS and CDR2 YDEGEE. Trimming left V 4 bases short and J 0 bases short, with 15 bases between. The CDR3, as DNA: TGTGCCAGCAGCATCCTAAGGGGGTTTAGCACAGATACGCAGTATTTT. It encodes CASSILRGFSTDTQYF.

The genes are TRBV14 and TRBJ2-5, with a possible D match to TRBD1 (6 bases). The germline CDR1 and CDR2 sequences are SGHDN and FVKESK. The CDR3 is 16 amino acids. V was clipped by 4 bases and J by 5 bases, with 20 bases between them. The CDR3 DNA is TGTGCCAGCAGCCCATATCGACAGGTCGGTCCGGAGACCCAGTACTTC. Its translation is CASSPYRQVGPETQYF.

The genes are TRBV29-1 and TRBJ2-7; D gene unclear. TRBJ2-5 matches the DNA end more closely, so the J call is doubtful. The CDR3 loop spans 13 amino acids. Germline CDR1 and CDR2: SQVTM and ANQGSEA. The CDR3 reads CSVASPRQETQYF. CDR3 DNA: TGCAGCGTTGCGAGCCCGAGGCAAGAGACCCAGTACTTC.

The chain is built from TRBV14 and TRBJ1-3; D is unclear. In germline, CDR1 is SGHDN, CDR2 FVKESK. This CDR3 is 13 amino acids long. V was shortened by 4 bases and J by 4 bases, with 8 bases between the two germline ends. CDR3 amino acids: CASSRTQGNTIYF. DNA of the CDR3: TGTGCCAGCAGCCGCACCCAGGGAAACACCATATATTTT. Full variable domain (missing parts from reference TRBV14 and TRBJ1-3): EAGVTQFPSHSVIEKGQTVTLRCDPISGHDNLYWYRRVMGKEIKFLLHFVKESKQDESGMPNNRFLAERTGGTYSTLKVQPAELEDSGVYFCASSRTQGNTIYFGEGSWLTVV.

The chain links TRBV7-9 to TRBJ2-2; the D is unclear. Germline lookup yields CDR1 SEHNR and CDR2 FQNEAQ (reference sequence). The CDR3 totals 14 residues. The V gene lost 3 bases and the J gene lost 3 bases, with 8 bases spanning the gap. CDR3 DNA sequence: TGTGCCAGCAGCTTGGGCAGTGACACCGGGGAGCTGTTTTTT. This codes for CASSLGSDTGELFF.

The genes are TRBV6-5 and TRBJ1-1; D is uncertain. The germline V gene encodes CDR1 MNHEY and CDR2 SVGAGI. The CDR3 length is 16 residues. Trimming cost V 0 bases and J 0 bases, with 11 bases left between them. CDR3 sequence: CASSYSYPRVNTEAFF. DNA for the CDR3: TGTGCCAGCAGTTACTCGTATCCAAGGGTGAACACTGAAGCTTTCTTT.

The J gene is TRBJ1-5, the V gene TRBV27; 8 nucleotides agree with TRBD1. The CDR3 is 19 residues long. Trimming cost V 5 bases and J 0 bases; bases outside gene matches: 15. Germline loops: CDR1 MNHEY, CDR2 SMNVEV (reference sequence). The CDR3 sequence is CASSPTRGTGGYSNQPQHF. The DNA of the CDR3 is TGTGCCAGCAGTCCTACCCGCGGGACAGGAGGATATAGCAATCAGCCCCAGCATTTT.

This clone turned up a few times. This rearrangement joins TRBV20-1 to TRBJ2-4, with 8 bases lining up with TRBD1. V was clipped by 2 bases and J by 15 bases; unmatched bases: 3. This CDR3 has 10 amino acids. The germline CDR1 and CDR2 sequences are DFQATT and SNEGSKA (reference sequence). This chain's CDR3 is CSARQGAMYF. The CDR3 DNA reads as TGCAGTGCTAGACAGGGGGCGATGTACTTC.

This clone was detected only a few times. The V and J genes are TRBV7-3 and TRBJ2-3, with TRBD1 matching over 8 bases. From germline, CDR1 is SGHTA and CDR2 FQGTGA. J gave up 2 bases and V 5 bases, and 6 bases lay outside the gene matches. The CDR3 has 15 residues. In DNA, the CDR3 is TGTGCCAGCAGCCCTGACAGGGGCGCCACAGATACGCAGTATTTT. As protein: CASSPDRGATDTQYF. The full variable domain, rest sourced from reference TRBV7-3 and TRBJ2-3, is GAGVSQTPSNKVTEKGKYVELRCDPISGHTALYWYRQSLGQGPEFLIYFQGTGAADDSGLPNDRFFAVRPEGSVSTLKIQRTERGDSAVYLCASSPDRGATDTQYFGPGTRLTVL.

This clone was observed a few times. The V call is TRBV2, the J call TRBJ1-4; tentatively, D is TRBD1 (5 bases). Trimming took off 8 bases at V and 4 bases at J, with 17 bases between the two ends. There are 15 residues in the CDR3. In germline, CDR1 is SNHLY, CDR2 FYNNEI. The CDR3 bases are TGTGCCAGCTGGAACGGACATGGGGGTAATGAAAAACTGTTTTTT. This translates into CASWNGHGGNEKLFF.

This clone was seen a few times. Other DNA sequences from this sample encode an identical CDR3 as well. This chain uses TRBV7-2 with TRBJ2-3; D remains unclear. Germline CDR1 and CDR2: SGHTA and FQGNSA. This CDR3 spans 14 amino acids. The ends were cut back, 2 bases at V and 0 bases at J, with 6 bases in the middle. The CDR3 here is CASSLTRSTDTQYF. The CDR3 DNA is TGTGCCAGCAGCTTAACCAGGAGCACAGATACGCAGTATTTT.

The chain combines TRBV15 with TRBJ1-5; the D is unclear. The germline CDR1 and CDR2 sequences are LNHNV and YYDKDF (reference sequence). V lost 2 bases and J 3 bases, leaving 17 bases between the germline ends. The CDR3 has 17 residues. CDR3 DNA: TGTGCCACCAGCAGATTCCCGCGTGGTCCGCACAATCAGCCCCAGCATTTT. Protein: CATSRFPRGPHNQPQHF.

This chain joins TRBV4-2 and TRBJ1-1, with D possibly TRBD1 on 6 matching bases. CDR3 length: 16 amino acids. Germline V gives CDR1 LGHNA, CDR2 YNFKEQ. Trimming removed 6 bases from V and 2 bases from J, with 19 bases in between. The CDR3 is CASSPEGTGRNTEAFF. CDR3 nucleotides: TGTGCCAGCAGTCCCGAGGGCACAGGGAGAAACACTGAAGCTTTCTTT.

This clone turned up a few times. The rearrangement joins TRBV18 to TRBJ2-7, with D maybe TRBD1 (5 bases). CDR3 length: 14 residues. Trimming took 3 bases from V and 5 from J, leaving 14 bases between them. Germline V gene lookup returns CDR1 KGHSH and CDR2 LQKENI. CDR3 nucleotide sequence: TGTGCCAGCTCACCTGGTGGCAGGGCCGACGAGCAGTACTTC. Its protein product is CASSPGGRADEQYF. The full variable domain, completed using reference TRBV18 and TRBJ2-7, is NAGVMQNPRHLVRRRGQEARLRCSPMKGHSHVYWYRQLPEEGLKFMVYLQKENIIDESGMPKERFSAEFPKEGPSILRIQQVVRGDSAAYFCASSPGGRADEQYFGPGTRLTVT.

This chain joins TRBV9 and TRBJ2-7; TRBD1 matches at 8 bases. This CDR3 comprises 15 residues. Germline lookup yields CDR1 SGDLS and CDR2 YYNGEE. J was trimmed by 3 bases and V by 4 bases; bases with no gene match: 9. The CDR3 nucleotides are TGTGCCAGCAGCCCCCGCCGACAGGGGCTCTACGAGCAGTACTTC. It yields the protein CASSPRRQGLYEQYF.

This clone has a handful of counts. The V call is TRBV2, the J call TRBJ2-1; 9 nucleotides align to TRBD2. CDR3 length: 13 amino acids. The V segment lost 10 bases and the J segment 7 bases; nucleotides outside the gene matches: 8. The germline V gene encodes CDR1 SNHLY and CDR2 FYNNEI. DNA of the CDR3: TGTGCCAACGCTGGCGCGGGGGGGAATGAGCAGTTCTTC. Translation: CANAGAGGNEQFF.

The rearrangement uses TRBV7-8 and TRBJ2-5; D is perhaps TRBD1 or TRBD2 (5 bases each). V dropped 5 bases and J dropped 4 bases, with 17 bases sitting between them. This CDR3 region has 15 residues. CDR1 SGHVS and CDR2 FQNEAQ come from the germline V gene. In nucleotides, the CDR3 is TGTGCCAGCAGCCCAAAAGAGGGACCTTTAGAGACCCAGTACTTC. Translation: CASSPKEGPLETQYF. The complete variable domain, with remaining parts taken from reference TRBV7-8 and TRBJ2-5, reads GAGVSQSPRYKVAKRGQDVALRCDPISGHVSLFWYQQALGQGPEFLTYFQNEAQLDKSGLPSDRFFAERPEGSVSTLKIQRTQQEDSAVYLCASSPKEGPLETQYFGPGTRLLVL.

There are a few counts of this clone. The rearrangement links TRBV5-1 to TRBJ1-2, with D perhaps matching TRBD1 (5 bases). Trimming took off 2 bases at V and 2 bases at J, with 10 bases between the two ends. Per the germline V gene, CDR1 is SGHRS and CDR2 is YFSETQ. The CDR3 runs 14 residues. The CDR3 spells CASSFGSGNYGYTF. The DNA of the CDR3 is TGCGCCAGCAGCTTCGGGTCAGGGAACTATGGCTACACCTTC.

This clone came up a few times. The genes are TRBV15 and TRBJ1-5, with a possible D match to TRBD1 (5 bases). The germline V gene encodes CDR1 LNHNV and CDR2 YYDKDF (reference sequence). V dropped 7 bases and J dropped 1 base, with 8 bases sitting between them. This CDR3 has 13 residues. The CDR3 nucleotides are TGTGCCACCAAAAGGGACAGCAATCAGCCCCAGCATTTT. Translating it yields CATKRDSNQPQHF.

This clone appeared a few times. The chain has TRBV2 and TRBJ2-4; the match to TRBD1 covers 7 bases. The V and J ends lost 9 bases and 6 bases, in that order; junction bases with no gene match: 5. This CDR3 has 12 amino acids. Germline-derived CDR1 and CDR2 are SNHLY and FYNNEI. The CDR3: CASQGEVNIQYF. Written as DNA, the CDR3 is TGTGCCAGTCAGGGGGAAGTAAACATTCAGTACTTC.

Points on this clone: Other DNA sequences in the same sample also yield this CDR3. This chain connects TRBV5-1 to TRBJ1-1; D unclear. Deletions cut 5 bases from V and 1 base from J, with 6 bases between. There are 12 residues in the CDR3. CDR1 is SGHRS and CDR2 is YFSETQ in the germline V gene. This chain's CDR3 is CASSRANTEAFF. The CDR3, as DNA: TGCGCCAGCAGTCGAGCGAACACTGAAGCTTTCTTT. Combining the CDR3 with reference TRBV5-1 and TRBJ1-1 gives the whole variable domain KAGVTQTPRYLIKTRGQQVTLSCSPISGHRSVSWYQQTPGQGLQFLFEYFSETQRNKGNFPGRFSGRQFSNSRSEMNVSTLELGDSALYLCASSRANTEAFFGQGTRLTVV.

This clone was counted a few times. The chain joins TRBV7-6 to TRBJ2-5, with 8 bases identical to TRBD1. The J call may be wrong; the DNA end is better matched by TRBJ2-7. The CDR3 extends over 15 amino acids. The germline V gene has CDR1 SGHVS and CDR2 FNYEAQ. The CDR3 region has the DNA TGTGCCAGCAGCTTAGGGCAGGGGGCGTATGACGAGCAGTACTTC. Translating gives CASSLGQGAYDEQYF.

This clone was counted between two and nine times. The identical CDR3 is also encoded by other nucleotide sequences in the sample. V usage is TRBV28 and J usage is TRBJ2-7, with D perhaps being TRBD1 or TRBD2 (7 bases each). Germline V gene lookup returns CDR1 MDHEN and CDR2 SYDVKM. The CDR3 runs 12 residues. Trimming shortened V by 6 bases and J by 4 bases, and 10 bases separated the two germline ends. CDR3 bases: TGTGCCAGCAGGCAGGGGGGGTACGAGCAGTACTTC. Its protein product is CASRQGGYEQYF.

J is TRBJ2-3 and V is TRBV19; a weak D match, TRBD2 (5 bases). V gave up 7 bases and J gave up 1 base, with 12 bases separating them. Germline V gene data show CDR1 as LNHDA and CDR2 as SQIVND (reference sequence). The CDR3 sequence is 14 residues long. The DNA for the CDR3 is TGTGCCAGTAAAGCGAGGGATGGCACAGATACGCAGTATTTT. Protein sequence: CASKARDGTDTQYF.